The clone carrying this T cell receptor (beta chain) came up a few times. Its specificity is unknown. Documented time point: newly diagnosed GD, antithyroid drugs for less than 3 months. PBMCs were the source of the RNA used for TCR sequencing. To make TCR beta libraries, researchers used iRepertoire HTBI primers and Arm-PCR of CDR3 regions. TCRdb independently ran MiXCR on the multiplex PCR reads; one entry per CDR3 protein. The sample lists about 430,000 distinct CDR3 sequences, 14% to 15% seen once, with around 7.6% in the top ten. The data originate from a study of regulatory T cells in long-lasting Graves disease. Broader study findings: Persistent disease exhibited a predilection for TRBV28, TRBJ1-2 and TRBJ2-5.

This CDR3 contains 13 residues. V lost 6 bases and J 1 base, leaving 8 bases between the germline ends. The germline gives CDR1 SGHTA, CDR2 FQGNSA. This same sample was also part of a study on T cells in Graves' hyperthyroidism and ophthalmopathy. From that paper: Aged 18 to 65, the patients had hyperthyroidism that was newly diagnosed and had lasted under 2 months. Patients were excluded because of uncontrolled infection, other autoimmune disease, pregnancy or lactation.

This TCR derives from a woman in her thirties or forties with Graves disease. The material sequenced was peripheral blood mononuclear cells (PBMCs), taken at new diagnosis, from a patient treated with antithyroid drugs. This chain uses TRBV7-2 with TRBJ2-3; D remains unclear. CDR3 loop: CASREAGTDTQYF. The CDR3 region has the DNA TGTGCCAGCAGAGAGGCAGGCACAGATACGCAGTATTTT.